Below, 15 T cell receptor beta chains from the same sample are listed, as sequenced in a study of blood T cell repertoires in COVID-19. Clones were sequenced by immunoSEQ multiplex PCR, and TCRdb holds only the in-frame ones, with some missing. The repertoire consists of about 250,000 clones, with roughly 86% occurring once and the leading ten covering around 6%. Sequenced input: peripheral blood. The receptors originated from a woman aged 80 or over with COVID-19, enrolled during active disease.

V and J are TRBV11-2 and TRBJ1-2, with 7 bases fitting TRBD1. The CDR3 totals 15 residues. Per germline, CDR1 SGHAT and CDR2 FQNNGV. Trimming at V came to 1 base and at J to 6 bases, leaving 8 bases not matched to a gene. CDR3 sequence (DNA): TGTGCCAGCAGCTTAGGGTACAGGGGTGTGGATGGCTACACCTTC. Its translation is CASSLGYRGVDGYTF.

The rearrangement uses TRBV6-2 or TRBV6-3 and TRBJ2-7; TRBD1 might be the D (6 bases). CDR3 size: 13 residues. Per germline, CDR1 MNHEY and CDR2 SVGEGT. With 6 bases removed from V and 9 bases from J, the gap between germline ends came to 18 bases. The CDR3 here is CASSGQSVSRQYF. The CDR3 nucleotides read TGTGCCAGCAGCGGACAGTCGGTTTCCCGGCAGTACTTC.

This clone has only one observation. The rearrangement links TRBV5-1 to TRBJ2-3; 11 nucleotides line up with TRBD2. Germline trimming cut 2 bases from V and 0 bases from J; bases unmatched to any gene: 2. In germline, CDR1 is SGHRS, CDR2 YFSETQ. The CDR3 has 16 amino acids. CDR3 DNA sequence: TGCGCCAGCAGCTTCGCTAGCGGGGGGAGCACAGATACGCAGTATTTT. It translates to CASSFASGGSTDTQYF. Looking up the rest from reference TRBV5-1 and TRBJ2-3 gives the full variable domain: KAGVTQTPRYLIKTRGQQVTLSCSPISGHRSVSWYQQTPGQGLQFLFEYFSETQRNKGNFPGRFSGRQFSNSRSEMNVSTLELGDSALYLCASSFASGGSTDTQYFGPGTRLTVL.

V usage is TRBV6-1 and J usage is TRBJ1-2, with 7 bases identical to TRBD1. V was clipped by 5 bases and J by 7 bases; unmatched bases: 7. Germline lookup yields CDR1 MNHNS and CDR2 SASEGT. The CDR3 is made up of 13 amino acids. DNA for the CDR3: TGTGCCAGCAGTCCACAGGGGACGGGTGGCTACACCTTC. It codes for CASSPQGTGGYTF.

The CDR3 nucleotides are TGCGCCAGCAGCTATGACAGGCAAGAGACCCAGTACTTC. Its translation is CASSYDRQETQYF. The chain joins TRBV5-1 to TRBJ2-5; perhaps TRBD1 as D (6 bases). The germline V and J ends were trimmed by 3 bases and 2 bases, with 8 bases remaining between them. Germline CDR1 is SGHRS and CDR2 is YFSETQ. The CDR3 spans 13 residues.

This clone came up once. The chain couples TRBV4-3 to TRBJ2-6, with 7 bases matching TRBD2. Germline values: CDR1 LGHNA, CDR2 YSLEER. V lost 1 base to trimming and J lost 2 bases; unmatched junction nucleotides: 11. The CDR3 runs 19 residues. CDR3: CASSQGISGGRAGANVLTF. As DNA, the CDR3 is TGCGCCAGCAGCCAAGGGATCAGCGGAGGGAGGGCTGGGGCCAACGTCCTGACTTTC.

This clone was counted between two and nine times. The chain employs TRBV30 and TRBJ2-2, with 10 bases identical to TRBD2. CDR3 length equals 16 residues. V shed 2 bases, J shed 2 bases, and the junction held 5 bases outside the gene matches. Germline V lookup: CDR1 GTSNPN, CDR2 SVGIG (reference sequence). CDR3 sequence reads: CAWSSASGGNTGELFF. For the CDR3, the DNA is TGTGCCTGGAGTTCGGCTAGCGGGGGTAACACCGGGGAGCTGTTTTTT.

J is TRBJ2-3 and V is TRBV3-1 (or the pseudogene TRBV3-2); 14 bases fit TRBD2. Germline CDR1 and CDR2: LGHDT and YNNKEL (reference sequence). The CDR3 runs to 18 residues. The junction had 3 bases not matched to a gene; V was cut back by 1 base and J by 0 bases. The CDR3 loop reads CASSQGGLAGVSTDTQYF. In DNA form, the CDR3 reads TGTGCCAGCAGCCAAGGGGGACTAGCGGGGGTTAGCACAGATACGCAGTATTTT.

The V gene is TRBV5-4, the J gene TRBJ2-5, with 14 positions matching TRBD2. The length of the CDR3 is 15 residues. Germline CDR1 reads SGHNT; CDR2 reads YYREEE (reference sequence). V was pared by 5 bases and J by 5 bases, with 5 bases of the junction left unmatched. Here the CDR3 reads CASSTGTSGGETQYF. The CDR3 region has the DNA TGTGCCAGCAGTACCGGGACTAGCGGGGGTGAGACCCAGTACTTC.

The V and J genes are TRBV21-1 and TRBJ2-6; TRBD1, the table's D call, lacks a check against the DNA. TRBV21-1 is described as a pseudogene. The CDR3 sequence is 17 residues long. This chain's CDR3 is CASSNPRQNSGANVLTF. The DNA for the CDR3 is TGTGCCAGCAGCAATCCCCGACAGAACTCTGGGGCCAACGTCCTGACTTTC.

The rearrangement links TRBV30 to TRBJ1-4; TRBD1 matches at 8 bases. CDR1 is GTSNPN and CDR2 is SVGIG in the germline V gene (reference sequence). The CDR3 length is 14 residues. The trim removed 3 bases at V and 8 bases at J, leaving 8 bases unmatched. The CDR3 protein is CAWSPGQGREKLFF. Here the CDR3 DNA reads TGTGCCTGGAGCCCCGGACAGGGAAGAGAAAAACTGTTTTTT.

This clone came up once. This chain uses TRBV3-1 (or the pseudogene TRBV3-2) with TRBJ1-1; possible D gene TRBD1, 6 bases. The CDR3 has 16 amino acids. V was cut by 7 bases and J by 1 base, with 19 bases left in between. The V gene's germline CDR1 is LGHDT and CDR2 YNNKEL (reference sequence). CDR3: CASKQGWLGQNTEAFF. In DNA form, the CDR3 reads TGTGCCAGCAAACAGGGCTGGCTCGGACAGAACACTGAAGCTTTCTTT.

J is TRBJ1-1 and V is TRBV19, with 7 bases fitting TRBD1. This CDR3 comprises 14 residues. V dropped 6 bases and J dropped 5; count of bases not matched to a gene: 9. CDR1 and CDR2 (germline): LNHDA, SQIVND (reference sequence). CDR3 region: CASRNRGWRTEAFF. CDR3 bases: TGTGCCAGTAGGAACAGGGGATGGCGGACTGAAGCTTTCTTT. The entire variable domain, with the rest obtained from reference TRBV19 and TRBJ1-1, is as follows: DGGITQSPKYLFRKEGQNVTLSCEQNLNHDAMYWYRQDPGQGLRLIYYSQIVNDFQKGDIAEGYSVSREKKESFPLTVTSAQKNPTAFYLCASRNRGWRTEAFFGQGTRLTVV.

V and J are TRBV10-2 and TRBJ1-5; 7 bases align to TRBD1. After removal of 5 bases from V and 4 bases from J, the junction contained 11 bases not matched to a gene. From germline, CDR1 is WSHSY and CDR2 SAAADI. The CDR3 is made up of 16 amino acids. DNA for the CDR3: TGCGCCAGCAGTAACCTCGGGACAGAATTAAATCAGCCCCAGCATTTT. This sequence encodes CASSNLGTELNQPQHF.

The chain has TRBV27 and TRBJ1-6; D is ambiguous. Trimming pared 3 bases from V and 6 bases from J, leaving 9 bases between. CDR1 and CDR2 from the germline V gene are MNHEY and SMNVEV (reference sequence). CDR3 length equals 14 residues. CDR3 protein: CASSFSGRNSPLHF. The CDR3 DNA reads TGTGCCAGCAGTTTTAGCGGGCGTAATTCACCCCTCCACTTT.